This T cell receptor (beta chain) is from a study of human T cells and chemical hapten exposure. Study background: Patients, mostly women, had alopecia areata, alopecia totalis or alopecia universalis.

Trimming stripped 1 base from V and 7 bases from J, with 17 bases between. The germline CDR1 and CDR2 sequences are SGHTA and FQGNSA. The CDR3 has 15 residues. Sample time point: pre-sensitization, week 0. Regarding treatment: therapeutic diphenylcyclopropenone sensitization with weekly scalp DPC. Total RNA was extracted from unfractionated whole blood. This clonotype was detected a few times. The library labeled individual cDNA molecules by adding unique molecular identifiers to them. TCRdb ran MiXCR on the RACE reads and lists one entry per CDR3 protein. The sample carries 200,000 to 300,000 distinct CDR3 sequences, 7.5% to 10% recorded once.

The J gene is TRBJ2-7, the V gene TRBV7-2, with D perhaps matching TRBD2 (5 bases). This material consisted of whole blood, taken in connection with sensitization to the hapten diphenylcyclopropenone (DPC). This TCR came from a woman between 40 and 55 years old with alopecia areata. Some clones in this sample may be carry-over from other donors' samples. In DNA form, the CDR3 reads TGTGCCAGCAGCTTAGTAGGTATGCTAGCCGGGGAGCAGTACTTC. It translates to CASSLVGMLAGEQYF.